This T cell receptor (beta chain) appears in the sequencing data of a study of shared clonotypes between healthy human individuals. This clone was detected only once. The antigen is unknown. Germline CDR1 and CDR2: MGHDK and SYGVNS. The length of the CDR3 is 13 residues. Losses at the gene ends were 2 bases for V and 16 bases for J; bases not matched to a gene: 7. General study points: Clonotypes shared by all four donors outscored non-shared clonotypes in generation probability.

The CD8 memory sample joined CD45RO+ cells and CCR7-negative CD45RA+ cells. Each sorted subset replicate got 200 ng genomic DNA, around 29,000 genomes. Profiled with immunoSEQ multiplex PCR; TCRdb holds only in-frame clones, not every one. The sample records approximately 400,000 clones, about 96% being singletons. Sequencing input: memory CD8+ T cells sorted from blood. Subset noted: CD45RO+ cells pooled with CCR7-negative TemRA cells. The TCR comes from a man aged 30 to 45 in good health. This chain connects TRBV25-1 to TRBJ2-1, with 11 positions matching TRBD1. CDR3 in DNA: TGTGCCAGCAGTGAAAGTCGGGGACAGGGGGATTTCTTC. Amino acids: CASSESRGQGDFF.